This TCR beta chain was recorded in a study of T cells in Graves' hyperthyroidism and ophthalmopathy. In the study overall: Peripheral blood was acquired at first diagnosis, ahead of any therapy whatsoever.

CDR1 and CDR2 (germline): MDHEN, SYDVKM. V was cut by 6 bases and J by 2 bases, with 17 bases left in between. The CDR3 is made up of 16 amino acids. Patients were aged 18 to 65, had disease duration under 2 months, and had newly diagnosed hyperthyroidism. The diagnoses drew upon clinical symptoms, serum thyroxine and TRAb, thyroid ultrasound and orbital computed tomography. Out of approximately 10 ml of fresh peripheral blood came the PBMCs. Amplification targeted TCR beta CDR3 regions from RNA transcripts. The TCR CDR3 first-round RT-PCR relied on the HTBI primer set. One entry per CDR3 protein results from TCRdb running MiXCR on the multiplex PCR reads. This sample has approximately 640,000 distinct CDR3 sequences, with 15% to 20% found just once.

This chain joins TRBV28 and TRBJ1-3; D gene uncertain. This receptor was obtained from a man aged 45 to 65 with Graves' hyperthyroidism. Sample: blood. The CDR3 region is CASRFIGRVAGNTIYF. CDR3 DNA: TGTGCCAGCAGATTTATCGGGAGGGTTGCTGGAAACACCATATATTTT.